This T cell receptor (beta chain) was captured by sequencing in a study of spatial heterogeneity in lung cancer. Study background: In raw reads, more than 8.5 appearances on average were recorded for each unique TCR and UMI combination.

Many counts were recorded for this clonotype. Unique molecular identifiers, one per molecule, were present on every TCR cDNA molecule. Using its own MiXCR run on the 5' RACE reads, TCRdb lists one record per CDR3 protein. The sample lists a few thousand distinct CDR3 sequences, about 3.9% occurring once. The CDR3 runs to 16 residues. Germline V CDR1 and CDR2: SGHAT, FQNNGV. The ends were cut back, 0 bases at V and 3 bases at J, with 14 bases in the middle. Described time point: sample taken at primary tumor resection. The donor population consisted of more than 55 patients with untreated, early-stage non-small cell lung cancer. Sequencing covered unsorted whole RNA taken from tumor, nontumor lung or frozen PBMC.

The sequences come from normal lung tissue next to the tumor, collected at surgery. The clonotype originates from a male donor with early-stage non-small cell lung cancer. This chain joins TRBV11-2 and TRBJ1-1; D possibly corresponds to TRBD1 (6 bases). CDR3 sequence reads: CASSLEGQGSYTEAFF. The CDR3, as DNA: TGTGCCAGCAGCTTAGAGGGCCAGGGGTCGTACACTGAAGCTTTCTTT.